A single sample gave rise to the 7 T cell receptor beta chains below, sequenced in a study of response to subunit inactivated influenza vaccine. TCRdb ran MiXCR on the RT-PCR reads and lists one entry per CDR3 protein. The sample shows about 830,000 distinct CDR3 sequences, 15% to 20% of them seen only once. The specimen was PBMCs from blood, collected approximately 5 days after vaccination. All receptors come from a man aged 50-60 years who received an inactivated influenza vaccine.

The sample holds a few counts of this clonotype. This chain joins TRBV7-8 and TRBJ2-2; D is uncertain. Germline CDR1 SGHVS, CDR2 FQNEAQ. With 5 bases removed from V and 5 bases from J, the gap between germline ends came to 9 bases. CDR3 length: 13 amino acids. The CDR3 loop reads CASSETVTGELFF. The CDR3 nucleotides read TGTGCCAGCAGCGAGACGGTAACCGGGGAGCTGTTTTTT. Using reference TRBV7-8 and TRBJ2-2 for the parts outside the CDR3, the full variable domain is GAGVSQSPRYKVAKRGQDVALRCDPISGHVSLFWYQQALGQGPEFLTYFQNEAQLDKSGLPSDRFFAERPEGSVSTLKIQRTQQEDSAVYLCASSETVTGELFFGEGSRLTVL.

The chain couples TRBV3-1 to TRBJ2-3, with a tentative D call TRBD2 (6 bases). The V and J ends lost 2 bases and 4 bases respectively, with 13 bases between them. Germline V gene data show CDR1 as LGHDT and CDR2 as YNNKEL (reference sequence). There are 15 residues in the CDR3. The chain's CDR3 is CASSQTGVGSDTQYF. In DNA, the CDR3 is TGTGCCAGCAGCCAAACGGGAGTAGGGTCAGATACGCAGTATTTT.

The V gene is TRBV3-1, the J gene TRBJ1-3; TRBD1 aligns across 9 bases. There are 17 residues in the CDR3. CDR1 is LGHDT and CDR2 is YNNKEL in the germline V gene (reference sequence). Trimming took 1 base from V and 4 from J; bases not matched to a gene: 8. As DNA, the CDR3 is TGTGCCAGCAGCCAAGCGGGGGGACAGGGAAGAGGAAACACCATATATTTT. Protein sequence: CASSQAGGQGRGNTIYF.

The CDR3 nucleotides are TGTGCCAGCAGTTTTGGGCTACAGGTTCCTGCCGGGGAGCTGTTTTTT. This encodes CASSFGLQVPAGELFF. This rearrangement joins TRBV12-3 or TRBV12-4 to TRBJ2-2, with D possibly matching TRBD1 (5 bases). CDR3 size: 16 residues. Trimming left V 3 bases short and J 6 bases short, with 17 bases between.

The chain links TRBV7-2 to TRBJ2-3; D unresolved. V lost 5 bases and J 0 bases, leaving 12 bases between the germline ends. The CDR3 runs to 15 residues. CDR1 SGHTA and CDR2 FQGNSA come from the germline V gene. CDR3 sequence (DNA): TGTGCCAGCAGCGCCCAACGGTCTAGCACAGATACGCAGTATTTT. Protein product: CASSAQRSSTDTQYF.

This clonotype was seen ten or more times. The chain has TRBV5-6 and TRBJ2-7; maybe TRBD1 (5 bases). The CDR3 has 14 amino acids. V lost 4 bases and J 3 bases, leaving 14 bases between the germline ends. Germline CDR1 reads SGHDT; CDR2 reads YYEEEE. CDR3 coding DNA: TGTGCCAGCAGCATCCCGGGTAGGGGCTACGAGCAGTACTTC. This encodes CASSIPGRGYEQYF.

The rearrangement joins TRBV12-3 or TRBV12-4 to TRBJ2-3; D is perhaps TRBD2 (7 bases). The CDR3 length is 13 residues. Trimming removed 5 bases from V and 5 bases from J, with 11 bases in between. The CDR3: CASSRGAGDTQYF. Written as DNA, the CDR3 is TGTGCCAGCAGTCGGGGGGCTGGAGATACGCAGTATTTT.